This T cell receptor (beta chain) originates from a study of memory CD4+ T cells and cytomegalovirus serostatus. Study findings and constraints: The CMV-associated TCR signature appears largely within the CD4+ memory repertoire.

The germline V gene has CDR1 MNHEY and CDR2 SMNVEV (reference sequence). The CDR3 sequence is 13 residues long. Germline trimming cut 7 bases from V and 3 bases from J; bases unmatched to any gene: 4. The sort gate was single viable CD3+CD4+CD8-CD45RO+ cells for memory CD4+ T cells. The authors' processing: After removing out-of-frame reads, around 2 million distinct TCRbeta sequences remained. TCRdb's table, derived via immunoSEQ multiplex PCR, lists solely in-frame clones and lacks some. That table furnishes V, J and clone size, whereas the DNA furnished D and trimming. Here the sample spans 48,000 or so clones, around 80% being singletons. About this clone itself: Its antigen is unidentified.

The origin of this receptor is an adult in good health and CMV-seronegative. The chain recombines TRBV27 with TRBJ2-7; 9 bases are a match to TRBD1. Sequenced input: memory CD4+ T cells from blood. CDR3 nucleotide sequence: TGTGCCAGCATGTTGACAGGGGGCTACGAGCAGTACTTC. It yields the protein CASMLTGGYEQYF.